The 19 T cell receptor beta chains in this list originate from one sample, sequenced in a study of OX40 agonist ivuxolimab in advanced cancers. The library came from the immunoSEQ multiplex PCR assay. In TCRdb, the immuneACCESS table is reduced to in-frame sequences with V and J assigned. These tables do not hold every clone; where another copy was compared, an unresolved V gene accounts for under half, and the others remain unexplained. This sample is represented by about 38,000 clones; approximately 87% of them were singletons. Approximately 32% of the sample goes to the ten largest clones. The source was CD4+ or CD8+ T cells sorted from blood, collected in a trial of the OX40 agonist ivuxolimab. These receptor sequences come from an adult with an advanced solid tumor such as melanoma, head and neck, liver or kidney cancer.

V usage is TRBV7-8 and J usage is TRBJ1-4; 7 bases agree with TRBD1. The V gene end was trimmed by 2 bases and the J gene end by 7 bases; junction bases not matched to a gene: 7. This CDR3 has 15 residues. Germline loops: CDR1 SGHVS, CDR2 FQNEAQ. The CDR3 is CASSLRDSGGEKLFF. The CDR3 nucleotides are TGTGCCAGCAGCTTACGGGACAGTGGGGGTGAAAAACTGTTTTTT.

The V gene is TRBV18, the J gene TRBJ2-1; D is perhaps TRBD1 (5 bases). In germline, CDR1 is KGHSH, CDR2 LQKENI. The V end lost 6 bases, the J end lost 5 bases, and 20 bases lay between the germline ends. The CDR3 is made up of 16 amino acids. This CDR3 is CASSRVAVGRDNEQFF. The CDR3 coding sequence is TGTGCCAGCTCCAGGGTTGCAGTCGGTCGCGACAATGAGCAGTTCTTC.

This rearrangement joins TRBV2 to TRBJ1-6, with D unresolved. The CDR3 runs 14 residues. Germline V CDR1 and CDR2: SNHLY, FYNNEI. Trimming took 6 bases from V and 6 from J, leaving 12 bases between them. As DNA, the CDR3 is TGTGCCAGCAGATCGACGGGTAGTAATTCACCCCTCCACTTT. It encodes CASRSTGSNSPLHF.

CDR3 protein: CSVGRDRGSDTQYF. The DNA for the CDR3 is TGCAGCGTTGGGCGGGACAGGGGGTCAGATACGCAGTATTTT. The rearrangement links TRBV29-1 to TRBJ2-3; 11 bases line up with TRBD1. Unmatched junction bases numbered 4, after V lost 4 bases and J lost 4 bases. The CDR3 covers 14 residues. The germline V gene has CDR1 SQVTM and CDR2 ANQGSEA.

This clone was seen more than once but under ten times. V gene TRBV29-1 combines with J gene TRBJ2-3, with TRBD1 matching 7 bases. Germline CDR1 reads SQVTM; CDR2 reads ANQGSEA. This CDR3 has 18 residues. V dropped 5 bases and J dropped 1; count of bases not matched to a gene: 18. DNA of the CDR3: TGCAGCGTTTGGTCCGGGGAGTTATCCCAGGGGGGCACAGATACGCAGTATTTT. Translating gives CSVWSGELSQGGTDTQYF.

This chain connects TRBV6-5 to TRBJ1-2; tentative D call: TRBD1 (5 bases). The V gene's germline CDR1 is MNHEY and CDR2 SVGAGI. V lost 8 bases and J 1 base, leaving 20 bases between the germline ends. This CDR3 comprises 16 residues. The CDR3 DNA reads TGTGCCAGCGGTTTCCCCCTAAGGGGCTATAACTATGGCTACACCTTC. It specifies CASGFPLRGYNYGYTF.

The chain couples TRBV12-5 to TRBJ2-1, with 10 bases lining up with TRBD2. V trimming: 5 bases; J trimming: 7 bases; junction bases outside the gene matches: 11. This CDR3 region has 16 residues. Germline CDR1 reads LGHNT; CDR2 reads FRNRAP. The CDR3 region is CASGGLSGGARNEQFF. CDR3 bases: TGTGCTAGTGGTGGGTTAAGCGGGGGGGCCCGGAATGAGCAGTTCTTC.

The chain employs TRBV7-3 and TRBJ2-6; TRBD1 matches at 8 bases. Germline values: CDR1 SGHTA, CDR2 FQGTGA. V shed 3 bases and J 0 bases; nucleotides not matched to a gene: 7. The CDR3 sequence is 18 residues long. CDR3 nucleotides: TGTGCCAGCAGCTTGGGGGACAGGTTCCTCTCTGGGGCCAACGTCCTGACTTTC. This codes for CASSLGDRFLSGANVLTF.

The gene calls are TRBV2 and TRBJ2-5; D is tentatively TRBD1 or TRBD2 (5 bases each). The CDR3 length is 15 residues. Germline V gene lookup returns CDR1 SNHLY and CDR2 FYNNEI. V was pared by 2 bases and J by 1 base, with 11 bases between. The CDR3 here is CASSETQGAQETQYF. Written as DNA, the CDR3 is TGTGCCAGCAGTGAAACCCAGGGAGCCCAAGAGACCCAGTACTTC.

This chain joins TRBV5-1 and TRBJ2-1; no clear D. The CDR3 has 14 residues. From germline, CDR1 is SGHRS and CDR2 YFSETQ. V was clipped by 1 base and J by 3 bases, with 8 bases between them. The CDR3 DNA reads as TGCGCCAGCAGCTTGAGTACGGACTACAATGAGCAGTTCTTC. It specifies CASSLSTDYNEQFF.

V and J are TRBV19 and TRBJ2-3; TRBD2 matches at 12 bases. CDR3 size: 17 residues. Germline V gene data show CDR1 as LNHDA and CDR2 as SQIVND (reference sequence). With V trimmed by 6 bases and J by 0 bases, 7 bases remained unmatched. Written as DNA, the CDR3 is TGTGCCAGTAGGCGCGCCGGGACTAGCGGGAGCACAGATACGCAGTATTTT. Protein: CASRRAGTSGSTDTQYF.

J is TRBJ2-1 and V is TRBV7-2, with 9 bases identical to TRBD2. J lost 0 bases, V lost 5 bases, and 11 bases had no gene match. CDR3 size: 18 residues. Germline lookup yields CDR1 SGHTA and CDR2 FQGNSA. The DNA for the CDR3 is TGTGCCAGCAGCCGAGGCGTTAGCGGGGGCTACTCCTACAATGAGCAGTTCTTC. It encodes CASSRGVSGGYSYNEQFF.

This rearrangement joins TRBV19 to TRBJ2-1, with D hard to call. Germline CDR1 and CDR2: LNHDA and SQIVND (reference sequence). Trimming cost V 3 bases and J 0 bases, with 9 bases left between them. The CDR3 is 15 amino acids. CDR3 in DNA: TGTGCCAGTAGTATGTCTCGTAGCTCCTACAATGAGCAGTTCTTC. It translates to CASSMSRSSYNEQFF. Variable domain in full (rest from reference TRBV19 and TRBJ2-1): DGGITQSPKYLFRKEGQNVTLSCEQNLNHDAMYWYRQDPGQGLRLIYYSQIVNDFQKGDIAEGYSVSREKKESFPLTVTSAQKNPTAFYLCASSMSRSSYNEQFFGPGTRLTVL.

The V call is TRBV6-5, the J call TRBJ1-4; possible D gene TRBD1, 6 bases. The CDR3 sequence is 13 residues long. The V gene's germline CDR1 is MNHEY and CDR2 SVGAGI. V lost 10 bases to trimming and J lost 8 bases, with 17 bases between them. CDR3 nucleotides: TGTGCCATCGGGGGGCCCAGTCCCGAAAAACTGTTTTTT. It is translated as CAIGGPSPEKLFF.

The chain couples TRBV7-6 to TRBJ2-7; 9 nucleotides align to TRBD1. CDR3 length: 16 residues. Germline V gene sequence: CDR1 SGHVS, CDR2 FNYEAQ. V trimming: 2 bases; J trimming: 6 bases; junction bases outside the gene matches: 11. CDR3 DNA: TGTGCCAGCAGCTTAAGGTCCACAGGGGGCGGGTCCGAGCAGTACTTC. Protein: CASSLRSTGGGSEQYF.

The chain uses TRBV7-3 and TRBJ2-5; a possible D gene is TRBD1 (7 bases). Germline CDR1 SGHTA, CDR2 FQGTGA. Trimming shortened V by 5 bases and J by 5 bases, and 24 bases separated the two germline ends. The CDR3 spans 17 residues. This CDR3 is CASSPLGSSQGGETQYF. CDR3 coding DNA: TGTGCCAGCAGCCCCCTTGGGTCTAGCCAGGGGGGTGAGACCCAGTACTTC.

In its sample, this clone was seen a few times. The chain uses TRBV2 and TRBJ2-4, with 11 nucleotides matching TRBD1. The V gene's germline CDR1 is SNHLY and CDR2 FYNNEI. This CDR3 region has 17 residues. J lost 1 base, V lost 6 bases, and 8 bases had no gene match. The CDR3 DNA reads as TGTGCCAGCAGCGGGGACAGGGGGTCGGAGGCCAAAAACATTCAGTACTTC. Translating it yields CASSGDRGSEAKNIQYF.

The CDR3 DNA reads TGTGCCAGCAGTCGGGACAGGGTAGACGAAAAACTGTTTTTT. As protein: CASSRDRVDEKLFF. The chain is built from TRBV25-1 and TRBJ1-4; 9 bases agree with TRBD1. After removal of 5 bases from V and 8 bases from J, the junction contained 6 bases not matched to a gene. The V gene's germline CDR1 is MGHDK and CDR2 SYGVNS. CDR3 length equals 14 residues.

V is TRBV7-8 and J is TRBJ2-1; D might be TRBD1 or TRBD2, each matching 5 bases. V was shortened by 5 bases and J by 7 bases, with 15 bases between the two germline ends. Germline V lookup: CDR1 SGHVS, CDR2 FQNEAQ. This CDR3 is 14 amino acids long. CDR3 in DNA: TGTGCCAGCAGCCCTGATACGGGGCGGAATGAGCAGTTCTTC. Protein sequence: CASSPDTGRNEQFF.